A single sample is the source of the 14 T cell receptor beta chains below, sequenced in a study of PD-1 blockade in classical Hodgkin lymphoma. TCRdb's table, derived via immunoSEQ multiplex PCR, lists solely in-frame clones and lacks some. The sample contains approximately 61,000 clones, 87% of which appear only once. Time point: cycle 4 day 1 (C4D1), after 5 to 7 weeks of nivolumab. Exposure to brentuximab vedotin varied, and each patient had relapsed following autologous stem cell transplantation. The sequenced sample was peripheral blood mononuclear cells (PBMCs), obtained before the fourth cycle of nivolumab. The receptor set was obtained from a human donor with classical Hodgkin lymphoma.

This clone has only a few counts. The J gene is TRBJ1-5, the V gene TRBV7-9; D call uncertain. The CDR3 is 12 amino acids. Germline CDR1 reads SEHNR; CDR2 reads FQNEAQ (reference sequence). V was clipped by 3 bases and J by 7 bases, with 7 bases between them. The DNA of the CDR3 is TGTGCCAGCAGCTTCGATCGACAGCCCCAGCATTTT. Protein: CASSFDRQPQHF.

The CDR3 loop is CASSGTGEGNSPLHF. Here the CDR3 DNA reads TGCGCCAGCAGTGGGACAGGGGAAGGGAATTCACCCCTCCACTTT. V is TRBV10-1 and J is TRBJ1-6; TRBD1 matches 9 bases. J gave up 7 bases and V 4 bases, and 5 bases lay outside the gene matches. Germline assignment: CDR1 WNHNN and CDR2 SYGVQD (reference sequence). The CDR3 covers 15 residues.

The CDR3 reads CASRRQPYEQYF. The CDR3 bases are TGTGCCAGCAGGAGACAACCCTACGAGCAGTACTTC. The chain recombines TRBV2 with TRBJ2-7; D is unresolved. The germline CDR1 and CDR2 sequences are SNHLY and FYNNEI. Trimming took 6 bases from V and 2 from J, leaving 8 bases between them. The CDR3 length is 12 residues.

DNA for the CDR3: TGTGCCAGCAGTTTAATGGGGGCTGGTGAAAAACTGTTTTTT. Translation gives CASSLMGAGEKLFF. The chain combines TRBV27 with TRBJ1-4; maybe TRBD1 (6 bases). The CDR3 has 14 amino acids. Trimming cost V 2 bases and J 7 bases, with 11 bases left between them. Germline V CDR1 and CDR2: MNHEY, SMNVEV (reference sequence).

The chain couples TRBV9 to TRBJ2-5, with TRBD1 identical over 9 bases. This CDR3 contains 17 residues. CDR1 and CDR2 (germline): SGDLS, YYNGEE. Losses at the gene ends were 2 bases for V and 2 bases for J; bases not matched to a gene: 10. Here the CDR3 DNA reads TGTGCCAGCAGCGTGGCGACCGGGACAGGGTATCAAGAGACCCAGTACTTC. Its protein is CASSVATGTGYQETQYF.

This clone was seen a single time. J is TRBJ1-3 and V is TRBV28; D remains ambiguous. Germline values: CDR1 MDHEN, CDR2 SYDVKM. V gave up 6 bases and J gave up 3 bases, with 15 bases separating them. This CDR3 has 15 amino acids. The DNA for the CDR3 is TGTGCCAGCAGCCTTAGGCCCGGTAATGGAAACACCATATATTTT. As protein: CASSLRPGNGNTIYF.

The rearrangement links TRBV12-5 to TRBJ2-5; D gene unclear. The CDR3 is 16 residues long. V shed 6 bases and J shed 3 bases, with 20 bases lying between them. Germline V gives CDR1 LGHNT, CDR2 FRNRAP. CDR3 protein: CASGAGRPAREETQYF. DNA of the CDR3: TGTGCTAGTGGGGCCGGCCGGCCAGCACGGGAAGAGACCCAGTACTTC.

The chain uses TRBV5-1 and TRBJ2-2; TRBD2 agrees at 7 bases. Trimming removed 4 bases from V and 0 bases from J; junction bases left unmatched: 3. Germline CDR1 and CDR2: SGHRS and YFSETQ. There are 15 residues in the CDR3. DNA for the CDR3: TGCGCCAGCAGCACAGCGGGGACGAACACCGGGGAGCTGTTTTTT. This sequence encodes CASSTAGTNTGELFF.

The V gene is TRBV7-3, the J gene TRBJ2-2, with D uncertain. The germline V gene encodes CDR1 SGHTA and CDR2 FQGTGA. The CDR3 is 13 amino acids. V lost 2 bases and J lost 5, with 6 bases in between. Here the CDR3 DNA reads TGTGCCAGCAGCTTACTCAGTACCGGGGAGCTGTTTTTT. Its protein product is CASSLLSTGELFF.

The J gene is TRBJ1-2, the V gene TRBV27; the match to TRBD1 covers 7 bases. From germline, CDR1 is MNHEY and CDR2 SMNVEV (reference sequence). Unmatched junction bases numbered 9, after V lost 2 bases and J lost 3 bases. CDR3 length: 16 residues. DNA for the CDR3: TGTGCCAGCAGTTTAACCCTTCGACAGGGCCACTATGGCTACACCTTC. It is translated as CASSLTLRQGHYGYTF.

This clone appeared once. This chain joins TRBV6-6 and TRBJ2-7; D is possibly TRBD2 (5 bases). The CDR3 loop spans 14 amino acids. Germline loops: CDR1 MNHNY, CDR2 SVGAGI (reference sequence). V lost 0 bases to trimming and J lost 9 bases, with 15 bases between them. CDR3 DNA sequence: TGTGCCAGCAGTTACTCGCCTAAGGCAGAGGGGCAGTACTTC. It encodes CASSYSPKAEGQYF.

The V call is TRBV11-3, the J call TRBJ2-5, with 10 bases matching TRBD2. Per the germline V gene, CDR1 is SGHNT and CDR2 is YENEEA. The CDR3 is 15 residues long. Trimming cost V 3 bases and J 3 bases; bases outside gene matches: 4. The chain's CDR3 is CASSFGTSVEETQYF. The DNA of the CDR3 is TGTGCCAGCAGCTTTGGGACTAGCGTTGAAGAGACCCAGTACTTC.

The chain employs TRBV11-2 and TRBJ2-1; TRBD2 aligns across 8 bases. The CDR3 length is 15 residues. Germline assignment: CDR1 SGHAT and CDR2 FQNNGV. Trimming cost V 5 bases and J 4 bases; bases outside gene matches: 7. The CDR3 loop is CASSILGGGYNEQFF. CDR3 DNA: TGTGCCAGCAGCATTTTGGGCGGGGGGTACAATGAGCAGTTCTTC.

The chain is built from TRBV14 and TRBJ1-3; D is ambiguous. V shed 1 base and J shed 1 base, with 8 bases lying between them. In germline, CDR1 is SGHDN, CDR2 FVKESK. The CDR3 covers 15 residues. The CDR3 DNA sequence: TGTGCCAGCAGCCAAGTGGTGGCTTCTGGAAACACCATATATTTT. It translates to CASSQVVASGNTIYF.